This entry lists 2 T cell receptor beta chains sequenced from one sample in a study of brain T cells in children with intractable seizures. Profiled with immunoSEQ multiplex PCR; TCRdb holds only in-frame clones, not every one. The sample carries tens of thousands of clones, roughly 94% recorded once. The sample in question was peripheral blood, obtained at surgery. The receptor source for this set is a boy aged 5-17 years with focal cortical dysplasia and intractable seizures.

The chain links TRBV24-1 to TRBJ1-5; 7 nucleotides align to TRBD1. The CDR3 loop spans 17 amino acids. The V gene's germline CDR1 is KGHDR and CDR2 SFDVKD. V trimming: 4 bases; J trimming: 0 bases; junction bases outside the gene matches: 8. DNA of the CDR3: TGTGCCACCAGTGACTCTGGACAGGTACATAGCAATCAGCCCCAGCATTTT. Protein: CATSDSGQVHSNQPQHF.

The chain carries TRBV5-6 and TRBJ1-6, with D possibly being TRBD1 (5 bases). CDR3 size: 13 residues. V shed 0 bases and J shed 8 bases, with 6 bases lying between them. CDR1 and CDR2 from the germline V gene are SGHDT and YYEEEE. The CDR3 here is CASSLEQDSPLHF. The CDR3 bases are TGTGCCAGCAGCTTGGAACAGGATTCACCCCTCCACTTT.